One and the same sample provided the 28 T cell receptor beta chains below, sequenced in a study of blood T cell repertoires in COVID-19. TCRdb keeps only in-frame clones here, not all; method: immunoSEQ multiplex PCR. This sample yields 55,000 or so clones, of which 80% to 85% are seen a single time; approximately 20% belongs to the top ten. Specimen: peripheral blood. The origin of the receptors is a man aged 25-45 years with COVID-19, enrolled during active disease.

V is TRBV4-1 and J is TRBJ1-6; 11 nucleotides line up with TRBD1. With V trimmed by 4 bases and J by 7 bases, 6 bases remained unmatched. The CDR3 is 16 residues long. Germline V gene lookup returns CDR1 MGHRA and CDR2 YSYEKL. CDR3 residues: CASSRGQGALNSPLHF. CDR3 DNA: TGCGCCAGCAGCCGCGGACAGGGGGCGCTGAATTCACCCCTCCACTTT.

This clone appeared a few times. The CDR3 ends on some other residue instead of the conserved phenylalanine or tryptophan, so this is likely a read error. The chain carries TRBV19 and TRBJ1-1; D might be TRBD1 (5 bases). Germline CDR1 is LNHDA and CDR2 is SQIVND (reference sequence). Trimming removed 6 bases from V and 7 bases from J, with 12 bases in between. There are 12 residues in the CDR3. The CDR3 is CASSQGRVEAFY. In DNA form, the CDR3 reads TGTGCCAGTAGCCAGGGCAGGGTTGAAGCTTTCTAT.

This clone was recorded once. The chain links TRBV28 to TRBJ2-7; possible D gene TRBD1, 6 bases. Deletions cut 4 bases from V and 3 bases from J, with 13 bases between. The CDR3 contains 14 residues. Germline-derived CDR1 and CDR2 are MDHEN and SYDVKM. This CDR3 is CASSSPGQFYEQYF. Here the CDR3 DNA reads TGTGCCAGCAGTTCCCCGGGACAATTCTACGAGCAGTACTTC. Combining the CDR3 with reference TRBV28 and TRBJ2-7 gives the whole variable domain DVKVTQSSRYLVKRTGEKVFLECVQDMDHENMFWYRQDPGLGLRLIYFSYDVKMKEKGDIPEGYSVSREKKERFSLILESASTNQTSMYLCASSSPGQFYEQYFGPGTRLTVT.

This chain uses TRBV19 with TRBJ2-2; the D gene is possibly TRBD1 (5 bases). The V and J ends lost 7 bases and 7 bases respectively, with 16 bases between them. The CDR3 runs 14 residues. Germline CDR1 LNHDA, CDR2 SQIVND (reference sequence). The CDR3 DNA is TGTGCCAGTAAGGGGTGGCAGGTGGTCGGGGAGCTGTTTTTT. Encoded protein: CASKGWQVVGELFF. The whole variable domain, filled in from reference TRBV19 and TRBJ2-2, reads DGGITQSPKYLFRKEGQNVTLSCEQNLNHDAMYWYRQDPGQGLRLIYYSQIVNDFQKGDIAEGYSVSREKKESFPLTVTSAQKNPTAFYLCASKGWQVVGELFFGEGSRLTVL.

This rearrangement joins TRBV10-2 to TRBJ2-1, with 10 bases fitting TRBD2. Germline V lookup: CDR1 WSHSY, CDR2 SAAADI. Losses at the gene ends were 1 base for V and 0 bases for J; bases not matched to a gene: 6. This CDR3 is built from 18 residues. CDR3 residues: CASSEWLAGASSYNEQFF. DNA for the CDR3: TGCGCCAGCAGTGAGTGGCTAGCGGGAGCCAGCTCCTACAATGAGCAGTTCTTC.

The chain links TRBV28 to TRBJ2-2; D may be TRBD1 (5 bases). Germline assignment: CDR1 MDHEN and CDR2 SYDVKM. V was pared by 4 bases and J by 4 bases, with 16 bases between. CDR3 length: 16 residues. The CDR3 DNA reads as TGTGCCAGCAGTTCCCTCGACAGAATATTCACCGGGGAGCTGTTTTTT. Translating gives CASSSLDRIFTGELFF.

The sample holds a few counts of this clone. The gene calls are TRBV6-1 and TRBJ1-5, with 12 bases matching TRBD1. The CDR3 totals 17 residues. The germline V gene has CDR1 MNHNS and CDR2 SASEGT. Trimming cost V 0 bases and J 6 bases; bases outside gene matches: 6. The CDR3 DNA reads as TGTGCCAGCAGTGAAGCTAGGGGACAGGGGGCGGGTCAGCCCCAGCATTTT. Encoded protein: CASSEARGQGAGQPQHF.

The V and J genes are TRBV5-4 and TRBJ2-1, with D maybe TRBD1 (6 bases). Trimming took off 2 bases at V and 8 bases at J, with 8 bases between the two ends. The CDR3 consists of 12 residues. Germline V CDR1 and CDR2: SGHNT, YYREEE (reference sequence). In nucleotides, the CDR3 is TGTGCCAGCAGCTTCCCAGGGGATGAGCAGTTCTTC. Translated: CASSFPGDEQFF.

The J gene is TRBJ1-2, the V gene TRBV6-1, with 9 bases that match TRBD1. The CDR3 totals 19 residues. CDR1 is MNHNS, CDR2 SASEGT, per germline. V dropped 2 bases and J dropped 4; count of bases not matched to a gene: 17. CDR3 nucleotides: TGTGCCAGCAGTGAACGGCGGGAAACAGGGGGCGGGGGACTCTATGGCTACACCTTC. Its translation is CASSERRETGGGGLYGYTF.

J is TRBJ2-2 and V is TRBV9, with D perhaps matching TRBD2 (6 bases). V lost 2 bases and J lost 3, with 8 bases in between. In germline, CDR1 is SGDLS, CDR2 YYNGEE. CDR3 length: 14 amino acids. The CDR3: CASSVSGDTGELFF. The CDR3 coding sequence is TGTGCCAGCAGCGTCTCGGGGGACACCGGGGAGCTGTTTTTT.

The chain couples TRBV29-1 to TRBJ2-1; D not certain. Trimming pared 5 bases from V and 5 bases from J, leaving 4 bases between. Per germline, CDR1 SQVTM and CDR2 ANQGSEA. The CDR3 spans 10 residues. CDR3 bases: TGCAGCGTTTCGGACAATGAGCAGTTCTTC. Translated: CSVSDNEQFF.

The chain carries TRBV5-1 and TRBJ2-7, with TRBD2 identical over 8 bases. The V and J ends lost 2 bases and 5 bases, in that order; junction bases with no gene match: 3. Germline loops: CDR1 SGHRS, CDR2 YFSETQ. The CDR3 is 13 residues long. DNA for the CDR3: TGCGCCAGCAGCTTCAGCGGGAGCGACGAGCAGTACTTC. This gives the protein CASSFSGSDEQYF.

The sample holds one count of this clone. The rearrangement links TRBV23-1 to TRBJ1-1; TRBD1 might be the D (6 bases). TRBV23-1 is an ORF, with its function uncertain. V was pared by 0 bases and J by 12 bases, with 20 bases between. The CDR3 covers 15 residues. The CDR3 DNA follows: TGCGCCAGCAGTCAATCCAGGGGCGAAGGGGTAGAAACTTTCTTT. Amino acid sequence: CASSQSRGEGVETFF.

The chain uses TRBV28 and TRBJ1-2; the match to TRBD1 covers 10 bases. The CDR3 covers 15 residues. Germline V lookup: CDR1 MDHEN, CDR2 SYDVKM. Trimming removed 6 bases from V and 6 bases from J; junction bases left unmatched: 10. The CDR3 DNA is TGTGCCAGCAGCCCAGGGACAGGGGTAGAAAATGGCTACACCTTC. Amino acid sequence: CASSPGTGVENGYTF.

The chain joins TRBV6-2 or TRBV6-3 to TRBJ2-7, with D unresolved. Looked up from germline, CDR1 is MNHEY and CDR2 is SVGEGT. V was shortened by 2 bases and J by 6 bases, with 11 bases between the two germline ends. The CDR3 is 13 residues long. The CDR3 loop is CASSYLVGSEQYF. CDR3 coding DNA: TGTGCCAGCAGTTACCTCGTCGGTTCCGAGCAGTACTTC.

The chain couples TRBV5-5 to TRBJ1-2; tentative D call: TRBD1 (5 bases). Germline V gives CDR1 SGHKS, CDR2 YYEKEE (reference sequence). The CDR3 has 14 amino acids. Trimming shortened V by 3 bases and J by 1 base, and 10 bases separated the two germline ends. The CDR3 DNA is TGTGCCAGCAGCTCCGATGACAGTAACTATGGCTACACCTTC. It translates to CASSSDDSNYGYTF.

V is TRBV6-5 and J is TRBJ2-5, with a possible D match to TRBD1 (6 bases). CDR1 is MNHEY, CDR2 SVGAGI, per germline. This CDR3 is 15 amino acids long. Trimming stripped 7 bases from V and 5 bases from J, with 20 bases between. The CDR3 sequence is CASTQPRAGEETQYF. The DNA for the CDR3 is TGTGCCAGCACCCAACCGAGGGCAGGGGAGGAGACCCAGTACTTC.

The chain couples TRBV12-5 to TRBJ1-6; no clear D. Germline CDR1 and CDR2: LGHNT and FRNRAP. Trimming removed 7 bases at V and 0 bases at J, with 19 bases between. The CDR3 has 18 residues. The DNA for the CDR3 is TGTGCTAGTGCCTCGAAACTGGGAGTCCGCTCCTATAATTCACCCCTCCACTTT. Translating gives CASASKLGVRSYNSPLHF.

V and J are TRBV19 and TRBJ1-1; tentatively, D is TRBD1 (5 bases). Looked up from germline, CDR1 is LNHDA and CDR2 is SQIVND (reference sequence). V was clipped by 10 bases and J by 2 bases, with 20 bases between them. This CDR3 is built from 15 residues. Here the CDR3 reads CATSRALTGNTEAFF. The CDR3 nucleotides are TGTGCCACTTCTAGGGCTCTAACAGGTAACACTGAAGCTTTCTTT. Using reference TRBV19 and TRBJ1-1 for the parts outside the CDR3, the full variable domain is DGGITQSPKYLFRKEGQNVTLSCEQNLNHDAMYWYRQDPGQGLRLIYYSQIVNDFQKGDIAEGYSVSREKKESFPLTVTSAQKNPTAFYLCATSRALTGNTEAFFGQGTRLTVV.

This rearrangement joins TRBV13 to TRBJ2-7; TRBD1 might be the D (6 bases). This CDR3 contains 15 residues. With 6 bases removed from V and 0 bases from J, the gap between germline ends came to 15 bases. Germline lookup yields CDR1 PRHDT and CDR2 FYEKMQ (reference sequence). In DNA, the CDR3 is TGTGCCAGCAGTAACGGGGACAACCTCTCCTACGAGCAGTACTTC. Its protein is CASSNGDNLSYEQYF. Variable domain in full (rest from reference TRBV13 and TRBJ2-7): AAGVIQSPRHLIKEKRETATLKCYPIPRHDTVYWYQQGPGQDPQFLISFYEKMQSDKGSIPDRFSAQQFSDYHSELNMSSLELGDSALYFCASSNGDNLSYEQYFGPGTRLTVT.

CDR3 in DNA: TGCGCCAGCAGCCAAGAACTCTTAAGCTCCTACGAGCAGTACTTC. Translating gives CASSQELLSSYEQYF. V usage is TRBV4-3 and J usage is TRBJ2-7; D ambiguous. Trimming stripped 0 bases from V and 0 bases from J, with 9 bases between. Germline assignment: CDR1 LGHNA and CDR2 YSLEER. The CDR3 sequence is 15 residues long.

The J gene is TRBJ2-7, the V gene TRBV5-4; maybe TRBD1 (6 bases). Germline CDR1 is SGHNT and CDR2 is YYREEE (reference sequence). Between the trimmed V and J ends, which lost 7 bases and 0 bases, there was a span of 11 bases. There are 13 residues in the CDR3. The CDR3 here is CASGRDTSYEQYF. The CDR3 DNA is TGTGCCAGCGGCCGGGACACCTCCTACGAGCAGTACTTC.

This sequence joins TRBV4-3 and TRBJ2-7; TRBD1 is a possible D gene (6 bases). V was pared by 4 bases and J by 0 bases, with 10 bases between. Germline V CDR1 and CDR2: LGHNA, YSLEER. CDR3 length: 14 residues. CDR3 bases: TGCGCCAGCAGCCCCTGGACAGACTCCTACGAGCAGTACTTC. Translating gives CASSPWTDSYEQYF.

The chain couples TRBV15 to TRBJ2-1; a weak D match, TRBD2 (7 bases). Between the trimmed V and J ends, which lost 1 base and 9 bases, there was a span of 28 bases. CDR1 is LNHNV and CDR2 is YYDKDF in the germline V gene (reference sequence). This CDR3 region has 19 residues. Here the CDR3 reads CATSRAPIWRGPGGVEQFF. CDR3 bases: TGTGCCACCAGCAGAGCCCCTATCTGGCGGGGGCCAGGAGGTGTTGAGCAGTTCTTC.

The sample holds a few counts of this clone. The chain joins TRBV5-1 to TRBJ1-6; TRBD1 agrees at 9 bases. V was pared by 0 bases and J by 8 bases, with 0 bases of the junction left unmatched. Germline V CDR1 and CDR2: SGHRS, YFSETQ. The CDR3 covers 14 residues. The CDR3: CASSLGTGDSPLHF. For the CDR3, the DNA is TGCGCCAGCAGCTTGGGGACAGGGGATTCACCCCTCCACTTT.

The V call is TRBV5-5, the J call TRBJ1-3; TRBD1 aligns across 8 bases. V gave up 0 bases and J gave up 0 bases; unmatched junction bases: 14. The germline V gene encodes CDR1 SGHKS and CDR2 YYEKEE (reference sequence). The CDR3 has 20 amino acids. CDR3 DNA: TGTGCCAGCAGCTTGGTTAGTGGACAGGGACCCCAATACTCTGGAAACACCATATATTTT. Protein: CASSLVSGQGPQYSGNTIYF.

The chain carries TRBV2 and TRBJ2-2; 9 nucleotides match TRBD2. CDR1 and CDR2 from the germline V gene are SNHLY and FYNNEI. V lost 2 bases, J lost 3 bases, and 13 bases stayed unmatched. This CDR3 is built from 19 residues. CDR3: CASSESGGQAAGDTGELFF. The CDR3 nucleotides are TGTGCCAGCAGTGAAAGCGGGGGGCAGGCGGCTGGAGACACCGGGGAGCTGTTTTTT.

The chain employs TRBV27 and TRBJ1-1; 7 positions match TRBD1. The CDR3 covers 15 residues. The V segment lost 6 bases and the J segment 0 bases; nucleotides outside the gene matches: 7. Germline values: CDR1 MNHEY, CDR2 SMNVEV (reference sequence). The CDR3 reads CASSPLGQMNTEAFF. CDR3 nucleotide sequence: TGTGCCAGCAGCCCCCTGGGACAGATGAACACTGAAGCTTTCTTT.